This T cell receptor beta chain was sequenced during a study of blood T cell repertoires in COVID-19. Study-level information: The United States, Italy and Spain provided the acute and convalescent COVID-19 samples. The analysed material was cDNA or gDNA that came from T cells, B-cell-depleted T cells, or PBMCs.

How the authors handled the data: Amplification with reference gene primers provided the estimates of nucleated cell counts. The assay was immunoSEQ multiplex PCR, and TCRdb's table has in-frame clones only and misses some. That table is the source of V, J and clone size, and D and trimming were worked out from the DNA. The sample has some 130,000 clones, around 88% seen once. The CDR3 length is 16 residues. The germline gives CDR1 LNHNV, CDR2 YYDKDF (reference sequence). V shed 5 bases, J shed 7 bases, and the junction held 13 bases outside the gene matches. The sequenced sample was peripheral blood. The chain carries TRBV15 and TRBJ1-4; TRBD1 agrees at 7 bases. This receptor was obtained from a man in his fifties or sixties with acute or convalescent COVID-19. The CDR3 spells CATSDHLWDRGEKLFF. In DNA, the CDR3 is TGTGCCACCAGCGACCACTTGTGGGACAGAGGTGAAAAACTGTTTTTT.